The clone carrying this T cell receptor beta chain appeared a few times. Its target is unknown. The data derive from a study of cytomegalovirus exposure and HLA in healthy donors. Study-level background: From about 170 million T cells, an earlier analysis saw 117 million unique TCR beta sequences.

The CDR3 has 12 amino acids. The germline V gene has CDR1 SGHAT and CDR2 FQNNGV. V was pared by 1 base and J by 13 bases, with 11 bases between. Study-wide results and limits: In a later analysis, V- and J-gene trimming of beta chains associated with a DCLRE1C missense variant, replicated independently. Some highly shared sequence variants likely arose as a pipeline artifact.

Amplification used 60 Vbeta primers and 13 Jbeta primers. In the original workflow: In a later analysis, roughly 11 million of some 80 million unique beta chains occurred in at least two donors. Method: immunoSEQ multiplex PCR; TCRdb's copy keeps in-frame clones and lacks some. That table supplies the V and J calls and clone size; D and trimming were determined from the DNA. The sample records around 70,000 clones, about 78% being singletons. V is TRBV11-2 and J is TRBJ2-1, with D maybe TRBD1 (6 bases). The receptor was isolated from a woman aged 40 to 50 in good health and CMV-seropositive. Sequenced input: PBMCs. The CDR3 DNA follows: TGTGCCAGCAGCTTAGCCACAGGGATACAGTTCTTC. This encodes CASSLATGIQFF.